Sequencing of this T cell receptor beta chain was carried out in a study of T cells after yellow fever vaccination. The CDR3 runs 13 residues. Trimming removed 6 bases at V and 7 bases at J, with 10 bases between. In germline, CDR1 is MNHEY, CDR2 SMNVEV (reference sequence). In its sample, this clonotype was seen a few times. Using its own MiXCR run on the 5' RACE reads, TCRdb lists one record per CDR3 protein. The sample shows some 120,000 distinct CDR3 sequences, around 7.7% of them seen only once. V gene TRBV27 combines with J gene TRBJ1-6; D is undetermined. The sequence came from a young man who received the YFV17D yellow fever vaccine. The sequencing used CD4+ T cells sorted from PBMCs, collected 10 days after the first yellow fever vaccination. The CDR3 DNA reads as TGTGCCAGCAGCGAAATATTGAATTCACCCCTCCACTTT. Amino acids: CASSEILNSPLHF.